One sample yielded the 8 T cell receptor beta chains listed below, sequenced in a study of Graves' ophthalmopathy and Graves' hyperthyroidism. The authors amplified TCR beta CDR3 regions, and they did so from RNA transcripts for repertoire sequencing. RT-PCR was first run with HTBI primers, then multiplex PCR in a second round. TCRdb reprocessed the multiplex PCR reads with MiXCR, giving one entry per CDR3 protein. The table lists roughly 420,000 distinct CDR3 sequences, roughly 21% of them singletons, with around 3.2% in the top ten. The sequencing sample was made of peripheral blood. The receptors here all came from a woman aged 18 to 35 with stable Graves' hyperthyroidism.

This clonotype was observed at least ten times. The rearrangement joins TRBV4-3 to TRBJ2-7; 13 bases agree with TRBD2. The junction had 6 bases not matched to a gene; V was cut back by 4 bases and J by 9 bases. The germline gives CDR1 LGHNA, CDR2 YSLEER. The CDR3 is made up of 14 amino acids. The CDR3 sequence: CASSPARTSGGQYF. For the CDR3, the DNA is TGCGCCAGCAGCCCCGCCAGGACTAGCGGGGGGCAGTACTTC.

This clonotype occurred many times. The chain combines TRBV11-2 with TRBJ2-5, with 10 bases matching TRBD1. The V gene's germline CDR1 is SGHAT and CDR2 FQNNGV. This CDR3 has 16 residues. V dropped 1 base and J dropped 5; count of bases not matched to a gene: 7. DNA of the CDR3: TGTGCCAGCAGCTTAGGGACAGGGGGATTAGGGGAGACCCAGTACTTC. Amino acid sequence: CASSLGTGGLGETQYF.

This sequence joins TRBV6-1 and TRBJ2-7; TRBD1 might be the D (6 bases). V gave up 7 bases and J gave up 6 bases, with 22 bases separating them. CDR1 is MNHNS and CDR2 is SASEGT in the germline V gene. The CDR3 totals 15 residues. The CDR3 loop is CASIGWVQGRLEQYF. In DNA form, the CDR3 reads TGTGCCAGCATCGGGTGGGTACAGGGACGGCTCGAGCAGTACTTC.

The chain employs TRBV27 and TRBJ2-7; the match to TRBD1 covers 8 bases. Germline CDR1 is MNHEY and CDR2 is SMNVEV (reference sequence). This CDR3 contains 13 residues. V gave up 6 bases and J gave up 7 bases; unmatched junction bases: 8. This CDR3 reads CASRRQGRREQYF. DNA for the CDR3: TGTGCCAGCAGGAGACAGGGGAGGCGGGAGCAGTACTTC.

This clonotype was recorded many times. V and J are TRBV7-6 and TRBJ2-5, with 12 bases fitting TRBD2. This CDR3 spans 17 amino acids. The germline gives CDR1 SGHVS, CDR2 FNYEAQ. With 5 bases clipped from V and 5 bases from J, the junction kept 12 bases outside the gene matches. In nucleotides, the CDR3 is TGTGCCAGCAGCCCTCAACCCGGACTAGCGGGGCGGGAGACCCAGTACTTC. Translated, it gives CASSPQPGLAGRETQYF.

This clonotype was counted only a few times. The chain has TRBV5-1 and TRBJ1-2; D is unresolved. V lost 4 bases to trimming and J lost 5 bases, with 9 bases between them. The CDR3 loop spans 12 amino acids. Germline values: CDR1 SGHRS, CDR2 YFSETQ. The CDR3 reads CASSPARYGYTF. For the CDR3, the DNA is TGCGCCAGCAGCCCCGCACGTTATGGCTACACCTTC. Full variable domain (missing parts from reference TRBV5-1 and TRBJ1-2): KAGVTQTPRYLIKTRGQQVTLSCSPISGHRSVSWYQQTPGQGLQFLFEYFSETQRNKGNFPGRFSGRQFSNSRSEMNVSTLELGDSALYLCASSPARYGYTFGSGTRLTVV.

This clonotype was observed at least ten times. J is TRBJ2-2 and V is TRBV29-1, with D perhaps matching TRBD2 (5 bases). The V gene lost 6 bases and the J gene lost 4 bases, with 12 bases spanning the gap. CDR1 is SQVTM, CDR2 ANQGSEA, per germline. The CDR3 runs to 13 residues. The CDR3 here is CSVATSGTGELFF. The DNA of the CDR3 is TGCAGCGTGGCAACCAGCGGCACCGGGGAGCTGTTTTTT.

This clonotype was recorded many times. The chain employs TRBV24-1 and TRBJ2-7; D remains ambiguous. This CDR3 is 13 amino acids long. V gave up 3 bases and J gave up 6 bases, with 11 bases separating them. Germline V gene lookup returns CDR1 KGHDR and CDR2 SFDVKD. CDR3 residues: CATSDSGFREQYF. Here the CDR3 DNA reads TGTGCCACCAGTGATAGTGGGTTTCGCGAGCAGTACTTC.